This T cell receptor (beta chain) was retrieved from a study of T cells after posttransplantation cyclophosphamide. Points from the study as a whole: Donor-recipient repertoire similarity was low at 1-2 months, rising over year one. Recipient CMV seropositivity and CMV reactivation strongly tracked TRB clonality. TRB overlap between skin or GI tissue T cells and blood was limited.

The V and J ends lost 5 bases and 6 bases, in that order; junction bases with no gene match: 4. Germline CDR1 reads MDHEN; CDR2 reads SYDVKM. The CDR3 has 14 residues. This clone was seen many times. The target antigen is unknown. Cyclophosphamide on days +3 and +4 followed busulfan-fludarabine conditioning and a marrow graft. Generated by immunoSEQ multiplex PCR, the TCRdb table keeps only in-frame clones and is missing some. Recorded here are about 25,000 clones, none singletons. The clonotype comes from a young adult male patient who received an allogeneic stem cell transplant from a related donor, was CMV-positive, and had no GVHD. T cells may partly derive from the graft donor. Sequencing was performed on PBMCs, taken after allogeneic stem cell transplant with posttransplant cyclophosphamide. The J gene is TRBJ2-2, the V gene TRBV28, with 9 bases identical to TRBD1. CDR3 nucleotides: TGTGCCAGCAGTCAAAGGGACAGGGCCGGGGAGCTGTTTTTT. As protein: CASSQRDRAGELFF.